A single sample gave rise to the 29 T cell receptor beta chains below, sequenced in a study of blood T cell repertoires in COVID-19. Sequencing was performed with immunoSEQ multiplex PCR; in TCRdb, only in-frame clones are kept and a portion is missing. Of a few hundred thousand clones in the sample, 90% were seen once. Sequenced sample: PBMCs or T cells enriched from blood (not recorded which). Receptors were obtained from a young woman with acute COVID-19.

The rearrangement links TRBV12-5 to TRBJ1-5, with 7 bases fitting TRBD1. V gave up 3 bases and J gave up 5 bases; unmatched junction bases: 4. The CDR3 runs 14 residues. Germline CDR1 reads LGHNT; CDR2 reads FRNRAP. The CDR3: CASGLGTAYQPQHF. In DNA, the CDR3 is TGTGCTAGTGGTTTAGGGACAGCCTATCAGCCCCAGCATTTT.

This clone was counted between two and nine times. The chain links TRBV28 to TRBJ2-7; 8 positions match TRBD1. Germline V gene data show CDR1 as MDHEN and CDR2 as SYDVKM. The junction had 6 bases not matched to a gene; V was cut back by 6 bases and J by 5 bases. This CDR3 spans 13 amino acids. CDR3 sequence: CASRTGALNEQYF. CDR3 nucleotides: TGTGCCAGCAGGACAGGGGCGCTTAACGAGCAGTACTTC.

V usage is TRBV5-3 and J usage is TRBJ1-5; D is unclear. TRBV5-3 is an ORF, with its function uncertain. Deletions cut 0 bases from V and 2 bases from J, with 9 bases between. This CDR3 comprises 15 residues. The CDR3 spells CARSLVQIGNQPQHF. CDR3 nucleotides: TGTGCCAGAAGCTTGGTTCAAATTGGCAATCAGCCCCAGCATTTT.

The gene calls are TRBV7-9 and TRBJ2-7, with 9 bases aligning to TRBD2. CDR1 SEHNR and CDR2 FQNEAQ come from the germline V gene (reference sequence). The CDR3 length is 15 residues. V was clipped by 2 bases and J by 4 bases; unmatched bases: 6. In DNA, the CDR3 is TGTGCCAGCAGCTTACTAGCGGGGAGCGTATACGAGCAGTACTTC. It is translated as CASSLLAGSVYEQYF.

This rearrangement joins TRBV6-5 to TRBJ2-7, with D possibly being TRBD2 (6 bases). The CDR3 spans 15 residues. CDR1 is MNHEY, CDR2 SVGAGI, per germline. Trimming removed 6 bases at V and 1 base at J, with 16 bases between. The CDR3 DNA reads as TGTGCCAGCAGCGACTATAGCGGATGTTCCTACGAGCAGTACTTC. Translating gives CASSDYSGCSYEQYF.

This sequence joins TRBV2 and TRBJ1-5, with 8 positions matching TRBD1. Trimming at V came to 0 bases and at J to 3 bases, leaving 1 base not matched to a gene. Germline assignment: CDR1 SNHLY and CDR2 FYNNEI. The CDR3 length is 15 residues. The CDR3, as DNA: TGTGCCAGCAGTGAAGCGGACAGGGACAATCAGCCCCAGCATTTT. This encodes CASSEADRDNQPQHF.

CDR3 region: CASSSTSGFYNEQFF. CDR3 nucleotide sequence: TGTGCCAGCAGTTCAACTAGCGGGTTCTACAATGAGCAGTTCTTC. The chain recombines TRBV28 with TRBJ2-1; 9 bases are shared with TRBD2. The germline CDR1 and CDR2 sequences are MDHEN and SYDVKM. V dropped 4 bases and J dropped 3; count of bases not matched to a gene: 4. The CDR3 loop spans 15 amino acids.

This chain uses TRBV24-1 with TRBJ2-4; 7 positions match TRBD2. The length of the CDR3 is 16 residues. CDR1 is KGHDR, CDR2 SFDVKD, per germline. The trim removed 4 bases at V and 1 base at J, leaving 6 bases unmatched. CDR3 DNA sequence: TGTGCCACCAGTGACCCCTTGCGGGGGGCCAAAAACATTCAGTACTTC. Translating it yields CATSDPLRGAKNIQYF.

CDR3 DNA sequence: TGTGCCAGCAGCTTGGAACAGGGGAATTCACCCCTCCACTTT. This codes for CASSLEQGNSPLHF. V and J are TRBV5-4 and TRBJ1-6; 7 nucleotides match TRBD1. This CDR3 has 14 amino acids. Germline CDR1 reads SGHNT; CDR2 reads YYREEE (reference sequence). The J segment lost 7 bases and the V segment lost 0 bases, leaving 1 base of the junction unmatched.

The gene calls are TRBV15 and TRBJ1-3, with 8 nucleotides matching TRBD1. Germline V gene lookup returns CDR1 LNHNV and CDR2 YYDKDF (reference sequence). CDR3 size: 18 residues. After removal of 1 base from V and 2 bases from J, the junction contained 10 bases not matched to a gene. For the CDR3, the DNA is TGTGCCACCAGCAGAGGGACAGGGAGTGCAGGCCCTGGAAACACCATATATTTT. Residues: CATSRGTGSAGPGNTIYF.

This clone was counted once. This chain links TRBV30 with TRBJ2-1; TRBD2 aligns across 10 bases. Germline V gene sequence: CDR1 GTSNPN, CDR2 SVGIG (reference sequence). The trim removed 5 bases at V and 5 bases at J, leaving 6 bases unmatched. CDR3 length: 14 residues. CDR3 in DNA: TGTGCCTGGTCCCCGGGACTAGCGAACAATGAGCAGTTCTTC. It is translated as CAWSPGLANNEQFF.

The V call is TRBV5-8, the J call TRBJ2-1, with TRBD2 identical over 11 bases. The V gene's germline CDR1 is SGHTS and CDR2 YDEGEE. V gave up 4 bases and J gave up 8 bases; unmatched junction bases: 20. The CDR3 contains 19 residues. CDR3 sequence: CASSPSGGISGRARDEQFF. The DNA of the CDR3 is TGTGCCAGCAGCCCTTCGGGGGGCATTAGCGGGAGGGCCCGGGATGAGCAGTTCTTC. The entire variable domain, with the rest obtained from reference TRBV5-8 and TRBJ2-1, is as follows: EAGVTQSPTHLIKTRGQQATLRCSPISGHTSVYWYQQALGLGLQFLLWYDEGEERNRGNFPPRFSGRQFPNYSSELNVNALELEDSALYLCASSPSGGISGRARDEQFFGPGTRLTVL.

V is TRBV27 and J is TRBJ1-2, with 7 nucleotides matching TRBD1. The J segment lost 4 bases and the V segment lost 3 bases, leaving 8 bases of the junction unmatched. The CDR3 runs 15 residues. Germline V CDR1 and CDR2: MNHEY, SMNVEV (reference sequence). Here the CDR3 DNA reads TGTGCCAGCAGTTTTCGCTCCGGACAGGTCTATGGCTACACCTTC. Residues: CASSFRSGQVYGYTF.

The rearrangement uses TRBV6-5 and TRBJ2-7, with 8 bases fitting TRBD1. In germline, CDR1 is MNHEY, CDR2 SVGAGI. With V trimmed by 6 bases and J by 3 bases, 7 bases remained unmatched. The CDR3 sequence is 14 residues long. The CDR3 reads CASRPGTGNYEQYF. CDR3 nucleotides: TGTGCCAGCAGACCCGGGACAGGTAACTACGAGCAGTACTTC.

J is TRBJ2-7 and V is TRBV19; D remains unclear. The length of the CDR3 is 13 residues. Trimming cost V 2 bases and J 3 bases, with 8 bases left between them. Germline CDR1 and CDR2: LNHDA and SQIVND (reference sequence). This CDR3 is CASSIQVNYEQYF. The CDR3 DNA reads as TGTGCCAGTAGTATACAGGTGAACTACGAGCAGTACTTC.

The rearrangement uses TRBV7-2 and TRBJ1-1, with D perhaps matching TRBD1 (5 bases). The germline V gene has CDR1 SGHTA and CDR2 FQGNSA. The CDR3 totals 15 residues. V lost 5 bases, J lost 1 base, and 14 bases lay in between. This CDR3 reads CASSPTAGWNTEAFF. CDR3 coding DNA: TGTGCCAGCAGCCCCACGGCAGGGTGGAACACTGAAGCTTTCTTT.

V gene TRBV6-5 combines with J gene TRBJ1-2; 7 bases are shared with TRBD1. J was trimmed by 6 bases and V by 5 bases; bases with no gene match: 9. Germline V gene lookup returns CDR1 MNHEY and CDR2 SVGAGI. The CDR3 has 14 amino acids. For the CDR3, the DNA is TGTGCCAGCAGTCTCGGGACAGTTAGCCATGGCTACACCTTC. Translation: CASSLGTVSHGYTF.

Worth noting for this clone: The sample holds other DNA sequences that translate to the same CDR3. V and J are TRBV7-3 and TRBJ1-1; D gene uncertain. Trimming pared 5 bases from V and 2 bases from J, leaving 9 bases between. Germline lookup yields CDR1 SGHTA and CDR2 FQGTGA. The CDR3 is made up of 13 amino acids. This chain's CDR3 is CASSLTANTEAFF. Written as DNA, the CDR3 is TGTGCCAGCAGCCTTACAGCTAACACTGAAGCTTTCTTT.

This clone showed up just a few times. This chain links TRBV3-1 (or the pseudogene TRBV3-2) with TRBJ2-7; D might be TRBD2 (5 bases). V dropped 2 bases and J dropped 4 bases, with 6 bases sitting between them. The CDR3 is 12 residues long. Germline V CDR1 and CDR2: LGHDT, YNNKEL (reference sequence). This CDR3 is CASSQTSYEQYF. Here the CDR3 DNA reads TGTGCCAGCAGCCAAACTAGTTACGAGCAGTACTTC.

V gene TRBV7-9 combines with J gene TRBJ1-1; D is undetermined. CDR1 and CDR2 (germline): SEHNR, FQNEAQ (reference sequence). Trimming took off 3 bases at V and 1 base at J, with 6 bases between the two ends. This CDR3 is 13 amino acids long. CDR3 DNA: TGTGCCAGCAGCTTTGTCCGGAACACTGAAGCTTTCTTT. Translating it yields CASSFVRNTEAFF.

For the CDR3, the DNA is TGCGCCAGCAGCCCGTCGGGGGTACGCAACTATGGCTACACCTTC. This sequence encodes CASSPSGVRNYGYTF. J is TRBJ1-2 and V is TRBV5-1, with a possible D match to TRBD1 (5 bases). The CDR3 has 15 amino acids. Between the trimmed V and J ends, which lost 4 bases and 2 bases, there was a span of 15 bases. Germline V gene lookup returns CDR1 SGHRS and CDR2 YFSETQ. Full variable domain (rest looked up from reference TRBV5-1 and TRBJ1-2): KAGVTQTPRYLIKTRGQQVTLSCSPISGHRSVSWYQQTPGQGLQFLFEYFSETQRNKGNFPGRFSGRQFSNSRSEMNVSTLELGDSALYLCASSPSGVRNYGYTFGSGTRLTVV.

The rearrangement links TRBV29-1 to TRBJ2-5; 10 bases align to TRBD2. The length of the CDR3 is 14 residues. The germline CDR1 and CDR2 sequences are SQVTM and ANQGSEA. The trim removed 6 bases at V and 5 bases at J, leaving 9 bases unmatched. CDR3 bases: TGCAGCGTCCCCCTAGCGGGAGCCCAGGAGACCCAGTACTTC. Translated: CSVPLAGAQETQYF.

This clone turned up a few times. The chain has TRBV2 and TRBJ1-5, with TRBD1 matching over 10 bases. Germline V gene sequence: CDR1 SNHLY, CDR2 FYNNEI. This CDR3 has 13 amino acids. J lost 5 bases, V lost 6 bases, and 1 base had no gene match. CDR3 nucleotide sequence: TGTGCCAGCAGGGACAGGGGGGATCAGCCCCAGCATTTT. Residues: CASRDRGDQPQHF.

This rearrangement joins TRBV19 to TRBJ2-1; 12 bases are shared with TRBD2. V shed 2 bases and J 4 bases; nucleotides not matched to a gene: 3. Germline values: CDR1 LNHDA, CDR2 SQIVND (reference sequence). The CDR3 has 16 amino acids. CDR3 sequence (DNA): TGTGCCAGTAGTATACTAGCGGGAGGGCCGTACAATGAGCAGTTCTTC. Amino acid sequence: CASSILAGGPYNEQFF.

The chain couples TRBV27 to TRBJ2-1; D might be TRBD2 (6 bases). Trimming took off 0 bases at V and 5 bases at J, with 14 bases between the two ends. This CDR3 spans 16 amino acids. Looked up from germline, CDR1 is MNHEY and CDR2 is SMNVEV (reference sequence). CDR3 in amino acids: CASSLSTGVAHNEQFF. The DNA of the CDR3 is TGTGCCAGCAGTTTATCGACGGGAGTAGCTCACAATGAGCAGTTCTTC.

The CDR3 nucleotides read TGCGCCAGCAGCTTAGGACAGGGGGACCTCAATGAGCAGTTCTTC. Translated, it gives CASSLGQGDLNEQFF. The rearrangement joins TRBV5-1 to TRBJ2-1, with 10 positions matching TRBD1. The germline CDR1 and CDR2 sequences are SGHRS and YFSETQ. This CDR3 has 15 residues. The V and J ends lost 2 bases and 6 bases, in that order; junction bases with no gene match: 5.

CDR3 protein: CATSRQGPNNSPLHF. CDR3 DNA sequence: TGTGCCACCAGCAGACAGGGTCCTAATAATTCACCCCTCCACTTT. The J gene is TRBJ1-6, the V gene TRBV15; D is perhaps TRBD1 (5 bases). This CDR3 is 15 amino acids long. Germline CDR1 reads LNHNV; CDR2 reads YYDKDF (reference sequence). The ends were cut back, 2 bases at V and 5 bases at J, with 10 bases in the middle.

The V and J genes are TRBV9 and TRBJ1-6; D is uncertain. CDR1 is SGDLS and CDR2 is YYNGEE in the germline V gene. The CDR3 runs 16 residues. Trimming cost V 3 bases and J 6 bases, with 16 bases left between them. The CDR3 loop is CASSAEKGIRNSPLHF. For the CDR3, the DNA is TGTGCCAGCAGCGCGGAGAAAGGCATCCGTAATTCACCCCTCCACTTT. Full variable domain (outside the CDR3, taken from reference TRBV9 and TRBJ1-6): DSGVTQTPKHLITATGQRVTLRCSPRSGDLSVYWYQQSLDQGLQFLIQYYNGEERAKGNILERFSAQQFPDLHSELNLSSLELGDSALYFCASSAEKGIRNSPLHFGNGTRLTVT.

Only one count was recorded for this clone. This rearrangement joins TRBV19 to TRBJ1-5, with 11 bases fitting TRBD1. The V gene end was trimmed by 6 bases and the J gene end by 6 bases; junction bases not matched to a gene: 7. Germline V lookup: CDR1 LNHDA, CDR2 SQIVND (reference sequence). This CDR3 contains 15 residues. The CDR3 coding sequence is TGTGCCAGTAGCGATGGACAGGGGGCGACTCAGCCCCAGCATTTT. Translation: CASSDGQGATQPQHF.